The clone carrying this T cell receptor (beta chain) was seen only once. The record originates from a study of shared clonotypes between healthy human individuals. Assay used: immunoSEQ multiplex PCR; TCRdb lists only in-frame clones, some missing. The sample carries over 400,000 clones, around 73% recorded once. This TCR was sampled from a woman in her thirties or forties in good health. Some clones in this sample may be carry-over from other donors' samples. The sequenced material came from PBMCs.

The DNA of the CDR3 is TGCGCCAGCAGCTTATATACTAGCACAGATACGCAGTATTTT. Translation gives CASSLYTSTDTQYF. The chain couples TRBV5-1 to TRBJ2-3; D is ambiguous. Trimming removed 2 bases at V and 0 bases at J, with 7 bases between. The CDR3 has 14 amino acids. From germline, CDR1 is SGHRS and CDR2 YFSETQ. The full variable domain, rest sourced from reference TRBV5-1 and TRBJ2-3, is KAGVTQTPRYLIKTRGQQVTLSCSPISGHRSVSWYQQTPGQGLQFLFEYFSETQRNKGNFPGRFSGRQFSNSRSEMNVSTLELGDSALYLCASSLYTSTDTQYFGPGTRLTVL.